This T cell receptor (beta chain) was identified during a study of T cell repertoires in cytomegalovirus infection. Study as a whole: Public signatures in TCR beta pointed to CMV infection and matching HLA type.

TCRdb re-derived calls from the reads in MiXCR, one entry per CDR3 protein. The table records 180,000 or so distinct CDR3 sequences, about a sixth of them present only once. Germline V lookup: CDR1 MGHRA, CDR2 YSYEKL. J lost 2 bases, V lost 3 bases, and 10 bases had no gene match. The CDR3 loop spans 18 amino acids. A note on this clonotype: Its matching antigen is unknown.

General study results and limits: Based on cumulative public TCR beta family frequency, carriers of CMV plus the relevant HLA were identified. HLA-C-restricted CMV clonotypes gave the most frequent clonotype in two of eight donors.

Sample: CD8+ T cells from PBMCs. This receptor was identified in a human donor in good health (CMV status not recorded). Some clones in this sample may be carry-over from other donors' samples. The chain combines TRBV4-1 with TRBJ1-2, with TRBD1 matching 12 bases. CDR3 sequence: CASSHVGTGGSLNYGYTF. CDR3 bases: TGCGCCAGCAGCCATGTAGGGACAGGGGGCTCCTTGAACTATGGCTACACCTTC.